Only one count was recorded for the clone carrying this T cell receptor beta chain. As yet, its antigen is unknown. This sample is drawn from a study of T cell repertoires in cytomegalovirus infection. Study at large: Selection of CMV epitopes for the study included recently identified HLA-C-restricted and well-studied HLA-B-restricted ones.

MiXCR was run by TCRdb on the reads, yielding one entry per CDR3 protein. The sample holds under 500,000 distinct CDR3 sequences, under 45% seen once. Germline V gives CDR1 MNHEY, CDR2 SVGAGI. With V trimmed by 5 bases and J by 0 bases, 4 bases remained unmatched. This CDR3 has 16 amino acids. This receptor was identified in a human donor in good health (CMV status not recorded). Some clones in this sample may be carry-over from other donors' samples. Sequencing used cultured PBMCs, obtained from culture after CMV antigen stimulation. The chain recombines TRBV6-5 with TRBJ2-6, with 7 nucleotides matching TRBD1. CDR3 sequence reads: CASSPDRYSGANVLTF. In DNA, the CDR3 is TGTGCCAGCAGTCCGGACAGGTACTCTGGGGCCAACGTCCTGACTTTC.